This TCR beta chain was sequenced for a study of T cell changes during pregnancy in multiple sclerosis. Germline CDR1 and CDR2: SGDLS and YYNGEE. The CDR3 is made up of 19 amino acids. V lost 3 bases to trimming and J lost 1 base; unmatched junction nucleotides: 10. This table comes from immunoSEQ multiplex PCR, and its TCRdb copy is limited to in-frame clones, with some not included. The sample holds some 87,000 clones; about 95% are singletons and the top ten take 0.85% to 1.2%. V usage is TRBV9 and J usage is TRBJ2-5; the match to TRBD2 covers 15 bases. The sequencing here drew on peripheral blood, taken in the second trimester of pregnancy. The sequence derives from a female donor with multiple sclerosis, enrolled in a pregnancy study. The CDR3 coding sequence is TGTGCCAGCAGCGGCGAAGTCCCGGGACTAGCGGGAGGCCAAGAGACCCAGTACTTC. Its protein is CASSGEVPGLAGGQETQYF. Supplemented by reference TRBV9 and TRBJ2-5, the full variable domain reads DSGVTQTPKHLITATGQRVTLRCSPRSGDLSVYWYQQSLDQGLQFLIQYYNGEERAKGNILERFSAQQFPDLHSELNLSSLELGDSALYFCASSGEVPGLAGGQETQYFGPGTRLLVL.